This T cell receptor (beta chain) was profiled in a study of blood T cell repertoires in COVID-19. Looking at the study overall: The study drew acute and convalescent COVID-19 samples from the United States, Italy and Spain. T cells, B-cell-depleted T cells, or PBMCs supplied cDNA or gDNA.

Authors' processing steps: Using reference gene primer amplification, nucleated cell counts were estimated. Libraries were prepared by immunoSEQ multiplex PCR; TCRdb keeps only in-frame clonotypes and omits some of them. V, J and clone size are those of that table, while D and trimming were read from the DNA. This table has under 100,000 clones, approximately 84% appearing once. The germline V gene encodes CDR1 KGHSY and CDR2 FQNENV. Trimming removed 1 base from V and 2 bases from J, with 11 bases in between. The CDR3 contains 15 residues. J is TRBJ1-2 and V is TRBV16; maybe TRBD1 (5 bases). This clonotype was obtained from a man of 80 years or more with active or convalescent COVID-19. The sequencing sample was made of peripheral blood. As DNA, the CDR3 is TGTGCCAGCAGCCAATTCAGGGTGAAAAACTATGGCTACACCTTC. Protein: CASSQFRVKNYGYTF.